A single sample is the source of the 27 T cell receptor beta chains below, sequenced in a study of CD4+ T cells in melanoma. Repertoires were generated with immunoSEQ multiplex PCR, while TCRdb's copy carries only in-frame clones and drops some. The data contain 50,000 to 60,000 clones, approximately 74% of them seen just once; the ten biggest clones take up approximately 5%. The sequenced sample consisted of tumor tissue. Source of these receptors: a human donor with melanoma.

The chain uses TRBV5-6 and TRBJ2-7; maybe TRBD1 (6 bases). The germline CDR1 and CDR2 sequences are SGHDT and YYEEEE. The CDR3 sequence is 12 residues long. The V end lost 4 bases, the J end lost 2 bases, and 7 bases lay between the germline ends. The CDR3 protein is CASSRTAYEQYF. CDR3 DNA sequence: TGTGCCAGCAGCCGGACAGCCTACGAGCAGTACTTC.

The CDR3 DNA reads as TGCGCCAGCAGCCCCGGACAGGGGGTTCTCGCAGATACGCAGTATTTT. This translates into CASSPGQGVLADTQYF. The rearrangement uses TRBV5-1 and TRBJ2-3; TRBD1 agrees at 10 bases. Germline CDR1 and CDR2: SGHRS and YFSETQ. Trimming at V came to 4 bases and at J to 4 bases, leaving 9 bases not matched to a gene. The CDR3 runs to 16 residues.

The J gene is TRBJ1-1, the V gene TRBV19; D uncertain. Germline lookup yields CDR1 LNHDA and CDR2 SQIVND (reference sequence). The CDR3 covers 14 residues. V dropped 8 bases and J dropped 0 bases, with 13 bases sitting between them. DNA of the CDR3: TGTGCCAGTTCCTGGCGAGAGATGAACACTGAAGCTTTCTTT. As protein: CASSWREMNTEAFF.

The chain combines TRBV7-3 with TRBJ2-7; TRBD2 matches at 15 bases. The CDR3 runs to 14 residues. CDR1 and CDR2 from the germline V gene are SGHTA and FQGTGA. V was pared by 4 bases and J by 6 bases, with 1 base of the junction left unmatched. CDR3 sequence reads: CASSSGLAGGEQYF. The CDR3 nucleotides are TGTGCCAGCAGCTCGGGACTAGCGGGGGGCGAGCAGTACTTC. Full variable domain (remainder filled in from reference TRBV7-3 and TRBJ2-7): GAGVSQTPSNKVTEKGKYVELRCDPISGHTALYWYRQSLGQGPEFLIYFQGTGAADDSGLPNDRFFAVRPEGSVSTLKIQRTERGDSAVYLCASSSGLAGGEQYFGPGTRLTVT.

This clone has at least ten counts. The CDR3 here is CASSRRRGNTEAFF. The CDR3 nucleotides read TGCGCCAGCAGCCGCCGACGGGGAAACACTGAAGCTTTCTTT. V usage is TRBV4-3 and J usage is TRBJ1-1; D unclear. The V end was cut by 4 bases, the J end by 2 bases, with 11 bases between. The CDR3 has 14 residues. CDR1 is LGHNA, CDR2 YSLEER, per germline.

The chain carries TRBV18 and TRBJ2-7; the D gene is possibly TRBD1 (5 bases). From germline, CDR1 is KGHSH and CDR2 LQKENI. V lost 2 bases and J lost 4, with 9 bases in between. The CDR3 loop spans 13 amino acids. Written as DNA, the CDR3 is TGTGCCAGCTCACCAGACAGACTGTACGAGCAGTACTTC. It specifies CASSPDRLYEQYF.

Concerning this clone itself: A read error likely explains this, since a far larger clone differs by one base. The chain combines TRBV2 with TRBJ1-1; D call uncertain. The CDR3 is 13 amino acids. Per the germline V gene, CDR1 is SNHLY and CDR2 is FYNNEI. Trimming removed 4 bases at V and 1 base at J, with 7 bases between. The CDR3 region has the DNA TGTGCCAGCAGTGGGGGAGGGAACACTGAAGCTTTCTTT. Amino acid sequence: CASSGGGNTEAFF.

A few counts support this clone. V gene TRBV25-1 combines with J gene TRBJ1-1; D is possibly TRBD1 (6 bases). CDR3 length equals 12 residues. CDR1 and CDR2 from the germline V gene are MGHDK and SYGVNS. The germline V and J ends were trimmed by 5 bases and 8 bases, with 12 bases remaining between them. The CDR3 DNA is TGTGCCAGCAGTCCGGGACAAAGGGAAGCTTTCTTT. Translated: CASSPGQREAFF.

This chain links TRBV28 with TRBJ2-1; unclear D gene. The CDR3 extends over 14 amino acids. Germline lookup yields CDR1 MDHEN and CDR2 SYDVKM. The V gene lost 7 bases and the J gene lost 1 base, with 11 bases spanning the gap. CDR3 protein: CASNSLSSYNEQFF. For the CDR3, the DNA is TGTGCCAGCAATTCATTAAGTTCCTACAATGAGCAGTTCTTC.

The chain has TRBV27 and TRBJ1-4; D is unresolved. This CDR3 region has 15 residues. Germline lookup yields CDR1 MNHEY and CDR2 SMNVEV (reference sequence). The V end was cut by 2 bases, the J end by 4 bases, with 11 bases between. CDR3 sequence (DNA): TGTGCCAGCAGTTTAAACCCGGGTGGTAATGAAAAACTGTTTTTT. Translating it yields CASSLNPGGNEKLFF.

The J gene is TRBJ1-1, the V gene TRBV27; D uncertain. The CDR3 runs to 15 residues. Germline lookup yields CDR1 MNHEY and CDR2 SMNVEV (reference sequence). V dropped 1 base and J dropped 0 bases, with 9 bases sitting between them. As DNA, the CDR3 is TGTGCCAGCAGTTTATTCCCCGTCATGAACACTGAAGCTTTCTTT. This encodes CASSLFPVMNTEAFF.

V gene TRBV4-1 combines with J gene TRBJ2-3, with a tentative D call TRBD1 (5 bases). The ends were cut back, 1 base at V and 0 bases at J, with 8 bases in the middle. CDR3 length equals 15 residues. The germline V gene has CDR1 MGHRA and CDR2 YSYEKL. The CDR3 coding sequence is TGCGCCAGCAGCCAAGGACAGACTAGCACAGATACGCAGTATTTT. Its translation is CASSQGQTSTDTQYF.

V and J are TRBV30 and TRBJ1-5; tentatively, D is TRBD1 (6 bases). This CDR3 has 13 amino acids. V dropped 2 bases and J dropped 4 bases, with 9 bases sitting between them. Germline-derived CDR1 and CDR2 are GTSNPN and SVGIG (reference sequence). CDR3 DNA sequence: TGTGCCTGGAGTCGGGACACGAATCAGCCCCAGCATTTT. Protein sequence: CAWSRDTNQPQHF.

This clone turned up a few times. The rearrangement links TRBV6-4 to TRBJ2-1, with D maybe TRBD1 (6 bases). The V gene's germline CDR1 is MRHNA and CDR2 SNTAGT. V shed 8 bases and J shed 4 bases, with 15 bases lying between them. CDR3 size: 14 residues. The CDR3 bases are TGTGCCAGCCCCGGGAACAGGGAATACAATGAGCAGTTCTTC. Protein product: CASPGNREYNEQFF.

The chain is built from TRBV6-1 and TRBJ1-1; the D is unclear. V was pared by 7 bases and J by 1 base, with 13 bases between. The CDR3 extends over 14 amino acids. Per the germline V gene, CDR1 is MNHNS and CDR2 is SASEGT. The CDR3 DNA reads TGTGCCAGCACACCAACCGGGTCGAACACTGAAGCTTTCTTT. The encoded protein is CASTPTGSNTEAFF.

The rearrangement uses TRBV6-6 and TRBJ1-4; D ambiguous. The CDR3 has 15 residues. Germline CDR1 and CDR2: MNHNY and SVGAGI (reference sequence). The V end was cut by 0 bases, the J end by 5 bases, with 10 bases between. In DNA form, the CDR3 reads TGTGCCAGCAGTTACTCTAAGGCAGTCAATGAAAAACTGTTTTTT. Its protein is CASSYSKAVNEKLFF.

Here the CDR3 reads CASSLSGLGNTIYF. The CDR3 nucleotides are TGTGCCAGCAGCTTGTCGGGCCTAGGAAACACCATATATTTT. This sequence joins TRBV5-8 and TRBJ1-3; D is uncertain. CDR3 length: 14 amino acids. V was pared by 1 base and J by 4 bases, with 9 bases between. Germline CDR1 reads SGHTS; CDR2 reads YDEGEE.

V gene TRBV5-8 combines with J gene TRBJ2-1; D not certain. The V gene's germline CDR1 is SGHTS and CDR2 YDEGEE. Between the trimmed V and J ends, which lost 0 bases and 0 bases, there was a span of 4 bases. The CDR3 contains 14 residues. CDR3: CASSLGSSYNEQFF. Written as DNA, the CDR3 is TGTGCCAGCAGCTTGGGGAGCTCCTACAATGAGCAGTTCTTC.

This clone has at least ten counts. The chain carries TRBV13 and TRBJ1-2; no firm D call. The germline V gene has CDR1 PRHDT and CDR2 FYEKMQ (reference sequence). Trimming pared 3 bases from V and 7 bases from J, leaving 12 bases between. This CDR3 contains 13 residues. CDR3 in amino acids: CASSFGGLGGYTF. The CDR3 DNA follows: TGTGCCAGCAGCTTTGGAGGGTTGGGTGGCTACACCTTC.

In its sample, this clone was seen once. The CDR3 coding sequence is TGTGCCAGCAGCTTATGGGGGGCAGATACGCAGTATTTT. It codes for CASSLWGADTQYF. The chain combines TRBV11-2 with TRBJ2-3; tentative D call: TRBD2 (6 bases). The germline CDR1 and CDR2 sequences are SGHAT and FQNNGV. The germline V and J ends were trimmed by 2 bases and 4 bases, with 7 bases remaining between them. The CDR3 spans 13 residues. The full variable domain, rest sourced from reference TRBV11-2 and TRBJ2-3, is EAGVAQSPRYKIIEKRQSVAFWCNPISGHATLYWYQQILGQGPKLLIQFQNNGVVDDSQLPKDRFSAERLKGVDSTLKIQPAKLEDSAVYLCASSLWGADTQYFGPGTRLTVL.

Note on this clone: The junction and the germline gene differ at one end; a read error may be behind it. The chain couples TRBV7-7 to TRBJ2-1; the D is unclear. The CDR3 length is 15 residues. The germline V gene has CDR1 SSHAT and CDR2 FNYEAQ (reference sequence). CDR3 bases: TGTGCTAGCAGCCCTACTATGAGCTCCTACAATGAGCAGTTCTTC. This encodes CASSPTMSSYNEQFF.

This clone was recorded at least ten times. The J gene is TRBJ2-2, the V gene TRBV4-1; TRBD1 matches 7 bases. The germline CDR1 and CDR2 sequences are MGHRA and YSYEKL. The ends lost 4 bases at V and 1 base at J; junction bases unmatched: 6. The CDR3 length is 16 residues. CDR3 protein: CASSRQGTGNTGELFF. The CDR3, as DNA: TGCGCCAGCAGCCGACAGGGCACGGGGAACACCGGGGAGCTGTTTTTT.

This chain links TRBV28 with TRBJ1-1; D uncertain. The CDR3 covers 15 residues. V was clipped by 6 bases and J by 4 bases, with 18 bases between them. The germline gives CDR1 MDHEN, CDR2 SYDVKM. DNA for the CDR3: TGTGCCAGCAGCAAGACTCCGGAGAGAGGCACTGAAGCTTTCTTT. It specifies CASSKTPERGTEAFF.

This clone was seen many times. The V call is TRBV4-1, the J call TRBJ1-1; no clear D gene. The CDR3 has 13 amino acids. Per germline, CDR1 MGHRA and CDR2 YSYEKL. Trimming left V 1 base short and J 8 bases short, with 11 bases between. Here the CDR3 DNA reads TGCGCCAGCAGCCAAGTTGTAGGGCAGGAAGCTTTCTTT. It codes for CASSQVVGQEAFF.

The chain combines TRBV7-8 with TRBJ2-7; 7 bases fit TRBD1. Germline CDR1 SGHVS, CDR2 FQNEAQ. J gave up 1 base and V 5 bases, and 2 bases lay outside the gene matches. This CDR3 contains 13 residues. This chain's CDR3 is CASSPGQSYEQYF. In DNA form, the CDR3 reads TGTGCCAGCAGCCCGGGACAGTCCTACGAGCAGTACTTC.

This clone was picked up a small number of times. The V and J genes are TRBV11-2 and TRBJ1-1; the D gene is possibly TRBD1 (6 bases). The CDR3 has 14 residues. V lost 0 bases to trimming and J lost 5 bases, with 10 bases between them. Germline loops: CDR1 SGHAT, CDR2 FQNNGV. CDR3 in amino acids: CASSLDIGGTEAFF. The CDR3 DNA reads TGTGCCAGCAGCTTAGACATAGGGGGTACTGAAGCTTTCTTT.

The rearrangement links TRBV27 to TRBJ2-2; 14 nucleotides agree with TRBD2. Germline trimming cut 10 bases from V and 0 bases from J; bases unmatched to any gene: 7. The germline V gene has CDR1 MNHEY and CDR2 SMNVEV (reference sequence). The CDR3 consists of 17 residues. CDR3 protein: CATSGTSGGANTGELFF. CDR3 DNA sequence: TGTGCCACCTCCGGGACTAGCGGGGGAGCGAACACCGGGGAGCTGTTTTTT.